Described below is a single T cell receptor beta chain sequence and its context. Sequenced by immunoSEQ multiplex PCR; TCRdb stores in-frame clones only, minus some. This table holds about 130,000 clones, around nine tenths found once. The CDR3 runs 14 residues. The trim removed 4 bases at V and 1 base at J, leaving 1 base unmatched. The germline CDR1 and CDR2 sequences are GTSNPN and SVGIG (reference sequence). This specimen comes from a study of control samples from healthy donors and cancer patients. The chain is built from TRBV30 and TRBJ2-2; TRBD1 aligns across 9 bases. This TCR derives from a man in his forties or fifties in good health. The sample taken for sequencing was blood. The CDR3 region is CAWKGQGNTGELFF. In DNA form, the CDR3 reads TGTGCCTGGAAGGGACAGGGGAACACCGGGGAGCTGTTTTTT.